The 12 T cell receptor beta chains in this list originate from one sample, sequenced in a study of shared clonotypes between healthy human individuals. Only in-frame clones appear in the TCRdb table, and some are missing; sequencing was by immunoSEQ multiplex PCR. The sample carries roughly 1 million clones, about 75% recorded once. The sequenced sample consisted of memory CD4+ T cells sorted from blood. The subset here: CD45RA-negative fraction. These receptor sequences come from a man younger than 30 in good health.

V and J are TRBV5-1 and TRBJ2-7, with a possible D match to TRBD2 (5 bases). The CDR3 loop spans 17 amino acids. The ends were cut back, 4 bases at V and 6 bases at J, with 26 bases in the middle. CDR1 and CDR2 (germline): SGHRS, YFSETQ. The CDR3 loop is CASSLKPSGWAGFEQYF. CDR3 DNA: TGCGCCAGCAGCCTTAAGCCGAGCGGTTGGGCTGGGTTCGAGCAGTACTTC.

The genes are TRBV7-9 and TRBJ1-2, with 9 bases lining up with TRBD1. V lost 5 bases to trimming and J lost 5 bases; unmatched junction nucleotides: 12. Per germline, CDR1 SEHNR and CDR2 FQNEAQ (reference sequence). CDR3 length equals 16 residues. The CDR3 reads CASSHNRDREGYGYTF. CDR3 DNA: TGTGCCAGCAGCCACAACCGGGACAGGGAAGGGTATGGCTACACCTTC.

This rearrangement joins TRBV5-1 to TRBJ2-3, with D maybe TRBD2 (7 bases). Deletions cut 4 bases from V and 0 bases from J, with 15 bases between. Germline values: CDR1 SGHRS, CDR2 YFSETQ. This CDR3 has 16 amino acids. The CDR3 DNA sequence: TGCGCCAGCAGCCCTATGGGGGGGCCTAGCACAGATACGCAGTATTTT. Protein sequence: CASSPMGGPSTDTQYF.

The rearrangement links TRBV7-9 to TRBJ1-6; 8 nucleotides agree with TRBD1. V trimming: 5 bases; J trimming: 8 bases; junction bases outside the gene matches: 11. This CDR3 comprises 16 residues. Per the germline V gene, CDR1 is SEHNR and CDR2 is FQNEAQ (reference sequence). Here the CDR3 reads CASSLDAGGVYSPLHF. The CDR3 DNA reads as TGTGCCAGCAGCCTTGACGCAGGGGGCGTTTATTCACCCCTCCACTTT.

This clone has only a few counts. This rearrangement joins TRBV27 to TRBJ1-1; TRBD1 might be the D (5 bases). Germline-derived CDR1 and CDR2 are MNHEY and SMNVEV (reference sequence). The CDR3 sequence is 14 residues long. Trimming removed 2 bases at V and 5 bases at J, with 12 bases between. CDR3 residues: CASSLGGPGTEAFF. DNA for the CDR3: TGTGCCAGCAGTTTAGGGGGACCGGGGACTGAAGCTTTCTTT.

The V gene is TRBV6-6, the J gene TRBJ2-3; no clear D gene. V gave up 4 bases and J gave up 2 bases, with 13 bases separating them. This CDR3 contains 15 residues. Germline V gene data show CDR1 as MNHNY and CDR2 as SVGAGI (reference sequence). CDR3: CASSWPLSPTDTQYF. The CDR3 DNA is TGTGCCAGCAGTTGGCCCCTAAGCCCCACAGATACGCAGTATTTT.

This rearrangement joins TRBV7-9 to TRBJ1-1; no reliable D call. Trimming left V 5 bases short and J 3 bases short, with 13 bases between. Germline CDR1 is SEHNR and CDR2 is FQNEAQ (reference sequence). The CDR3 runs to 14 residues. The CDR3 loop is CASSRVGLDTEAFF. CDR3 nucleotide sequence: TGTGCCAGCAGCCGAGTGGGCCTAGACACTGAAGCTTTCTTT.

Regarding this clone: The junction and the germline gene differ at one end; a read error may be behind it. V gene TRBV7-2 combines with J gene TRBJ1-6; D remains ambiguous. This CDR3 has 16 amino acids. Germline CDR1 is SGHTA and CDR2 is FQGNSA. The CDR3 region has the DNA TGTGCCAGCAGCTTAGCAGGAAGCTCCCATAATTCACCCCTCCACTTT. Translated: CASSLAGSSHNSPLHF.

The V gene is TRBV10-3, the J gene TRBJ2-7; 9 nucleotides match TRBD2. V lost 10 bases, J lost 1 base, and 8 bases stayed unmatched. This CDR3 comprises 14 residues. Germline CDR1 ENHRY, CDR2 SYGVKD. The CDR3 region is CATMETSGSYEQYF. The DNA for the CDR3 is TGTGCCACAATGGAGACTAGCGGATCCTACGAGCAGTACTTC.

As to this clone: The junction and the germline gene differ at one end; a read error may be behind it. V and J are TRBV5-5 and TRBJ2-7; TRBD2 agrees at 7 bases. Germline CDR1 SGHKS, CDR2 YYEKEE (reference sequence). This CDR3 is built from 12 residues. The CDR3 sequence: CASSFQAGPGFF. The CDR3 nucleotides read TGTGCCAGCAGCTTTCAAGCGGGACCCGGCTTCTTC.

The chain joins TRBV7-9 to TRBJ1-1; D unresolved. The V gene lost 8 bases and the J gene lost 0 bases, with 22 bases spanning the gap. This CDR3 spans 17 amino acids. Looked up from germline, CDR1 is SEHNR and CDR2 is FQNEAQ (reference sequence). The DNA for the CDR3 is TGTGCCAGCCGCGCAAGAGTCAGCAGATACATGAACACTGAAGCTTTCTTT. Protein: CASRARVSRYMNTEAFF.

The rearrangement uses TRBV2 and TRBJ2-1; TRBD2 aligns across 9 bases. CDR1 is SNHLY and CDR2 is FYNNEI in the germline V gene. The ends lost 7 bases at V and 10 bases at J; junction bases unmatched: 17. This CDR3 is built from 16 residues. CDR3 nucleotide sequence: TGTGCCAGCAAGGCTGTGAAATTAGCGGGAGCTGGAGAGCAGTTCTTC. Amino acid sequence: CASKAVKLAGAGEQFF.